One TCR beta chain is described in this entry. Germline lookup yields CDR1 SNHLY and CDR2 FYNNEI. V lost 4 bases, J lost 4 bases, and 9 bases stayed unmatched. The CDR3 has 15 amino acids. The data derive from a study of blood T cell repertoires in COVID-19. Study-level background: Material from acute and convalescent COVID-19 was sourced from the United States, Italy and Spain. From T cells, B-cell-depleted T cells, or PBMCs came the material, which was cDNA or gDNA.

Study processing details: Researchers report that nucleated cell counts were estimated from reference gene primer amplification. The repertoire was sequenced with immunoSEQ multiplex PCR; TCRdb's copy has only in-frame clones and lacks some. V, J and clone size are those of that table, while D and trimming were read from the DNA. The data hold over 85,000 clones, with around four fifths observed a single time. The genes are TRBV2 and TRBJ2-7; TRBD2 matches 8 bases. This TCR was recovered from a man between 35 and 55 years old with active or convalescent COVID-19. Material for sequencing was peripheral blood. This chain's CDR3 is CASSGGTSRSYEQYF. As DNA, the CDR3 is TGTGCCAGCAGTGGCGGGACTAGTCGTTCGTACGAGCAGTACTTC.